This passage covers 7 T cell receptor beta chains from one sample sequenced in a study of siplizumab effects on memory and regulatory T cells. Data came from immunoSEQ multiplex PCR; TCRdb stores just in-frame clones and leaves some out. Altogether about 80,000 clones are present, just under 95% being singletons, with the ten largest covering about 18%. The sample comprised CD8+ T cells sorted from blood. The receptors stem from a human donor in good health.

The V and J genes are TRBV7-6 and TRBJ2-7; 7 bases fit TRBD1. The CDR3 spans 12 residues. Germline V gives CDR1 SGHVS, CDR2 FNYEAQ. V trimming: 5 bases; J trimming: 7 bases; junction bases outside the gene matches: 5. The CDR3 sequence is CASSTGQLEQYF. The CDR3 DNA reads TGTGCCAGCAGCACGGGACAGCTGGAGCAGTACTTC.

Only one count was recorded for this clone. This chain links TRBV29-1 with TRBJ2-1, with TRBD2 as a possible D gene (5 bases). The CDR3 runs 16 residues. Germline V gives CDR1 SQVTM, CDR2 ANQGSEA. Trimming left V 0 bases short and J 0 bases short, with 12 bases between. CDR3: CSVEDLTSGSYNEQFF. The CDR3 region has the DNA TGCAGCGTTGAAGATCTTACGAGCGGCTCCTACAATGAGCAGTTCTTC.

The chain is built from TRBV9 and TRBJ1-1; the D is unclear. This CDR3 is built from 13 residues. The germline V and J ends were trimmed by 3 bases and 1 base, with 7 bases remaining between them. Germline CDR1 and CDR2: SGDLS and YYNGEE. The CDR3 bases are TGTGCCAGCAGCGGTCAGACGAACACTGAAGCTTTCTTT. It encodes CASSGQTNTEAFF.

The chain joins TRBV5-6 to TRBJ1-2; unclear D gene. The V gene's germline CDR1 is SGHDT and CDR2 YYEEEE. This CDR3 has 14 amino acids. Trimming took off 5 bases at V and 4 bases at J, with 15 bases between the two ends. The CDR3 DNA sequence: TGTGCCAGCAGTTTAGCCGGCGGACCCTATGGCTACACCTTC. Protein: CASSLAGGPYGYTF.

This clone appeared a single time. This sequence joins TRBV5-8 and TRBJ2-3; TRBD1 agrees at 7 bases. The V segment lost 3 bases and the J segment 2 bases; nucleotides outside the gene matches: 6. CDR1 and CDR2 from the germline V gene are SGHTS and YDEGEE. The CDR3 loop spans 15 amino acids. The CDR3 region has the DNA TGTGCCAGCAGCTCCGGACAGGCCGTCACAGATACGCAGTATTTT. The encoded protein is CASSSGQAVTDTQYF.

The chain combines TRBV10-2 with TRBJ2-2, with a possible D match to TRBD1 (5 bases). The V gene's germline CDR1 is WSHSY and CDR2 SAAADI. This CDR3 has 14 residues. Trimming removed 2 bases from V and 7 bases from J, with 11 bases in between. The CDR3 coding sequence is TGCGCCAGCAGTGAGCAACCAGGGCGCGGGGAGCTGTTTTTT. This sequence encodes CASSEQPGRGELFF.

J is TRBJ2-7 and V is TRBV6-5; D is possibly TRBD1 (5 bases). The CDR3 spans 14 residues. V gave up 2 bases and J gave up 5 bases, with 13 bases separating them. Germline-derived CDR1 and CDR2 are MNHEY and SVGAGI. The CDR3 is CASSYGQGVDEQYF. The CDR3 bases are TGTGCCAGCAGTTACGGGCAGGGCGTCGACGAGCAGTACTTC.